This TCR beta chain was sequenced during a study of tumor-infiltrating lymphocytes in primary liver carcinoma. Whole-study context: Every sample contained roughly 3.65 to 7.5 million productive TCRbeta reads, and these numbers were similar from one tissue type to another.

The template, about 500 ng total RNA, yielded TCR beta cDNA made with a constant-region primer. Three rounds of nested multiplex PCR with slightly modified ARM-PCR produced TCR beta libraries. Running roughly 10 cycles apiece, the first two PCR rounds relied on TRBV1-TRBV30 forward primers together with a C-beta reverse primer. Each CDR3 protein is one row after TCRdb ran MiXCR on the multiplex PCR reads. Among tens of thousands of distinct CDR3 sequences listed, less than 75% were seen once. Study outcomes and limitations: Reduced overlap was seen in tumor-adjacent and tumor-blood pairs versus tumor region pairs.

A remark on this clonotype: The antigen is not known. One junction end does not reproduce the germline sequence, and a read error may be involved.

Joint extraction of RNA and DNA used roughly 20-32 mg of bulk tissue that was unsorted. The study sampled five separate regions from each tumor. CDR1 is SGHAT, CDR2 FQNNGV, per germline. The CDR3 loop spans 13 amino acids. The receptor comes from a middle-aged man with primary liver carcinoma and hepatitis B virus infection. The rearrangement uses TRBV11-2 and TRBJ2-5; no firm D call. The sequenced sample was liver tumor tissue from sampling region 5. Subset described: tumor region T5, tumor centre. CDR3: CASNLDFLESQYF. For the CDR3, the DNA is TGTGCCAGCAACTTAGATTTTCTTGAGTCCCAGTACTTC. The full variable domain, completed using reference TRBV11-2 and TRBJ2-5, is EAGVAQSPRYKIIEKRQSVAFWCNPISGHATLYWYQQILGQGPKLLIQFQNNGVVDDSQLPKDRFSAERLKGVDSTLKIQPAKLEDSAVYLCASNLDFLESQYFGPGTRLLVL.